This T cell receptor (beta chain) was retrieved from a study of Ad26.COV2.S vaccination and SARS-CoV-2 variants. Study-level results: Recipients given vaccine exceeded placebo recipients in spike-specific TCR breadth. Non-spike TCR breadth showed similarity between vaccine and placebo recipients.

Per the germline V gene, CDR1 is LNHNV and CDR2 is YYDKDF (reference sequence). This CDR3 comprises 13 residues. Trimming removed 5 bases from V and 6 bases from J, with 11 bases in between. TCRdb's table, derived via immunoSEQ multiplex PCR, lists solely in-frame clones and lacks some. The sample shows approximately 240,000 clones, approximately 88% of them seen only once. Of note for this clone: Its antigen is unidentified.

Specified treatment: roughly 18 received Ad26.COV2.S at low or high dose, single or two shots; about 5 received placebo; per-sample allocation not given. After the first vaccine or placebo injection, samples were drawn on day 63. Wuhan-strain spike was delivered by a replication-incompetent Ad26 vector. This TCR derives from a person between 18 and 65 years old who received the Ad26.COV2.S COVID-19 vaccine or a placebo. This chain links TRBV15 with TRBJ2-1; D might be TRBD1 (6 bases). Material: peripheral blood, obtained in a trial of Ad26.COV2.S vaccine versus placebo. The CDR3 sequence is CATSPSRGNEQFF. As DNA, the CDR3 is TGTGCCACCAGCCCAAGCAGGGGCAATGAGCAGTTCTTC.